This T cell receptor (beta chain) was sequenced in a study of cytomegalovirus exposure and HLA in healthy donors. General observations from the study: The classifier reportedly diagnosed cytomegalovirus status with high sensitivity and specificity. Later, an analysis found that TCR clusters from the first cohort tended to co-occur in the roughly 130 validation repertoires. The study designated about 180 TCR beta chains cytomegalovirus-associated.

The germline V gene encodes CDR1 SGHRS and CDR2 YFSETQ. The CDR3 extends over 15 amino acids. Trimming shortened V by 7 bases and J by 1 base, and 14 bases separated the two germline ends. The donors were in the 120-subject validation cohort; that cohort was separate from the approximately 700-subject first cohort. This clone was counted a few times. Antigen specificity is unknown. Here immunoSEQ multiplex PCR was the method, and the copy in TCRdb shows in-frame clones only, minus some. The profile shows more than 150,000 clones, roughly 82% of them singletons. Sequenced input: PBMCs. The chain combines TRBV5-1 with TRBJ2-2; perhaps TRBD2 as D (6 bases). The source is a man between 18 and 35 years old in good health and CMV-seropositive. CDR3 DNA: TGCGCCAGCGGGTCCGGGACTTTGAACACCGGGGAGCTGTTTTTT. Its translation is CASGSGTLNTGELFF.